Described below is a single T cell receptor (beta chain) sequence and its context. The target antigen is unknown. The record originates from a study of shared clonotypes between healthy human individuals. Clones were read by immunoSEQ multiplex PCR, and TCRdb kept only the in-frame ones, dropping some. The sample records 600,000 to 750,000 clones, approximately 77% being singletons. General study points: Four donors showed sharing of approximately 4.7% of naive CD4 clonotypes.

The V segment lost 5 bases and the J segment 6 bases; nucleotides outside the gene matches: 8. The CDR3 covers 15 residues. Looked up from germline, CDR1 is LNHDA and CDR2 is SQIVND (reference sequence). The sequence derives from a woman aged 25 to 39 in good health. The rearrangement links TRBV19 to TRBJ2-1; 9 nucleotides agree with TRBD2. The sequencing sample was made of memory CD4+ T cells sorted from blood. Specified subset: CD45RA-negative fraction. The CDR3 sequence is CASSGTSHPPNEQFF. The CDR3 region has the DNA TGTGCCAGTAGTGGGACTAGCCACCCCCCCAATGAGCAGTTCTTC.